A selection of T cell receptor beta chains follows, all from one sample in a study of somatic mutations in cytotoxic T cells in rheumatoid arthritis. Sequencing was performed with immunoSEQ multiplex PCR; in TCRdb, only in-frame clones are kept and a portion is missing. The table includes 10,000 or so clones, less than 80% detected once. Sequenced: CD8+ T cells sorted from blood. The receptors were sampled from an adult with rheumatoid arthritis. The CDR3 runs from the conserved cysteine through the conserved F or W. Fields, in order: D gene, CDR3 length, clone size, V gene, J gene, CDR3 DNA, CDR3 protein. D genes are given only for firm matches. Clone size is stated in some rows and not others, as once, few, many or a class when expanded.

.	16	.	TRBV19	TRBJ1-1	TGTGCCAGTAGTGCACCCGACGGCGCCCCCTTCACTGAAGCTTTCTTT	CASSAPDGAPFTEAFF
TRBD1	13	once	TRBV10-3	TRBJ1-1	TGTGCCAGCTGCGGGACAGGGAACACTGAAGCTTTCTTT	CASCGTGNTEAFF
.	17	.	TRBV5-6	TRBJ2-1	TGTGCCAGCAGCCAAGCCCCCCCTCCACAGTTTTCTAATGAGCAGTTCTTC	CASSQAPPPQFSNEQFF
.	14	.	TRBV9	TRBJ2-4	TGTGCCAGCAGCGTAGCACTCTCCGGGGTTGTTCAGTACTTC	CASSVALSGVVQYF
TRBD1	16	.	TRBV11-3	TRBJ2-7	TGTGCCAGCAGCTTAGTGACAGGGCAGATCTCCTACGAGCAGTACTTC	CASSLVTGQISYEQYF
.	14	once	TRBV7-9	TRBJ1-1	TGTGCCAGCAGCTTTACAGAAATGAACACTGAAGCTTTCTTT	CASSFTEMNTEAFF
TRBD1	15	few	TRBV19	TRBJ2-7	TGTGCCAGTAAGGATGGGACAGCGAGCACCTACGAGCAGTACTTC	CASKDGTASTYEQYF
TRBD1	14	.	TRBV4-1	TRBJ1-2	TGCGCCAGCAGCCCTAGGGGGACAGGGGGTGGCTACACCTTC	CASSPRGTGGGYTF
.	13	.	TRBV7-3	TRBJ1-1	TGTGCCAGCAGCCCGGGGTGGGCCACTGAAGCTTTCTTT	CASSPGWATEAFF
.	17	.	TRBV4-3	TRBJ1-1	TGCGCCAGCAGCCAAGACCAAACGGCAGGGCGCGACACTGAAGCTTTCTTT	CASSQDQTAGRDTEAFF
TRBD1	17	once	TRBV19	TRBJ1-2	TGTGCCAGTAGTAATCCCCAAACAGGGGGCTATTTCTATGGCTACACCTTC	CASSNPQTGGYFYGYTF
TRBD1	15	.	TRBV19	TRBJ2-7	TGTGCCAGTAGTCAGAACAGACAGGGCCCCAACGAGCAGTACTTC	CASSQNRQGPNEQYF
.	13	.	TRBV29-1	TRBJ2-1	TGCAGCGTTGACAAACCATCCTACAATGAGCAGTTCTTC	CSVDKPSYNEQFF
.	13	.	TRBV6-5	TRBJ1-1	TGTGCCAGCAGTTACTCGACGAACACTGAAGCTTTCTTT	CASSYSTNTEAFF
TRBD1	19	.	TRBV7-6	TRBJ2-7	TGTGCCAGCAGCTTATTTCGGCCCAGGGCAGGGGGCGCATGGTACGAGCAGTACTTC	CASSLFRPRAGGAWYEQYF